A selection of T cell receptor beta chains follows, all from one sample in a study of cytomegalovirus exposure and HLA in healthy donors. Data came from immunoSEQ multiplex PCR; TCRdb stores just in-frame clones and leaves some out. The sample has about 110,000 clones, about four fifths seen once; the top ten hold around 1.2%. The specimen sequenced was PBMCs. These receptors were taken from a young man in good health and CMV-seronegative. CDR3s include the opening cysteine and the closing phenylalanine or tryptophan. The D gene is left open where the match is weak. Only some rows state a clone size, as once, few, many or a class for expanded clones.

d_call	clone_size	j_call	v_call	cdr3_nt	cdr3_aa
.	once	TRBJ2-1	TRBV4-3	TGCGCCAGCAGCGAGGGGGGGGGCGACTACAATGAGCAGTTCTTC	CASSEGGGDYNEQFF
.	few	TRBJ1-1	TRBV11-2	TGTGCCAGCAGGGGGGCCACCTCAAGGGCTGAAGCTTTCTTT	CASRGATSRAEAFF
.	.	TRBJ2-3	TRBV5-1	TGCGCCAGCAGCTTACAAGCGGAGACAGATACGCAGTATTTT	CASSLQAETDTQYF
TRBD1	.	TRBJ1-1	TRBV27	TGTGCCAGCAGTTTCGAGACAGGGGGCTACACTGAAGCTTTCTTT	CASSFETGGYTEAFF
TRBD1	.	TRBJ1-1	TRBV5-6	TGTGCCAGCAGCCGACAGGGGGCAGGTGGTACTGAAGCTTTCTTT	CASSRQGAGGTEAFF
.	few	TRBJ1-4	TRBV7-9	TGTGCCAGCACTACAACCGGGGCAACTAATGAAAAACTGTTTTTT	CASTTTGATNEKLFF
.	.	TRBJ1-2	TRBV27	TGTGCCAGCAGTTTAAATGACAGATATGGCTACACCTTC	CASSLNDRYGYTF
.	.	TRBJ1-1	TRBV4-3	TGCGCCAGCAGCGCCCCGGCGCAGGGGCTCACTGAAGCTTTCTTT	CASSAPAQGLTEAFF
.	.	TRBJ1-5	TRBV19	TGTGCCAGTAACAGGCAAATCAATCAGCCCCAGCATTTT	CASNRQINQPQHF
.	.	TRBJ2-1	TRBV15	TGTGCCACCAGCAGAAGCGGGCTTGGCAATGAGCAGTTCTTC	CATSRSGLGNEQFF
TRBD1	.	TRBJ2-7	TRBV6-6	TGTGCCAGCAGTGGGACAGGACCACAGGAGCAGTACTTC	CASSGTGPQEQYF
TRBD1	few	TRBJ1-1	TRBV7-6	TGTGCCAGCAGCACACAGGGGGCCGGGAACACTGAAGCTTTCTTT	CASSTQGAGNTEAFF
.	.	TRBJ1-1	TRBV7-9	TGTGCCAGCAGCTTAGATGGGGGACGGGACAAGAACACTGAAGCTTTCTTT	CASSLDGGRDKNTEAFF
.	few	TRBJ1-2	TRBV27	TGTGCCAGCAGCGCAACAGCGGTCCAAGGCGGGACCTTC	CASSATAVQGGTF
TRBD1	.	TRBJ1-2	TRBV11-2	TGTGCCAGCAGCCCAGGACAGGCCCGACCACCTAACTATGGCTACACCTTC	CASSPGQARPPNYGYTF
TRBD1	.	TRBJ1-3	TRBV4-1	TGCGCCAGCAGCCAGGAAGTATCGACAGGGAGCTTCTCTGGAAACACCATATATTTT	CASSQEVSTGSFSGNTIYF